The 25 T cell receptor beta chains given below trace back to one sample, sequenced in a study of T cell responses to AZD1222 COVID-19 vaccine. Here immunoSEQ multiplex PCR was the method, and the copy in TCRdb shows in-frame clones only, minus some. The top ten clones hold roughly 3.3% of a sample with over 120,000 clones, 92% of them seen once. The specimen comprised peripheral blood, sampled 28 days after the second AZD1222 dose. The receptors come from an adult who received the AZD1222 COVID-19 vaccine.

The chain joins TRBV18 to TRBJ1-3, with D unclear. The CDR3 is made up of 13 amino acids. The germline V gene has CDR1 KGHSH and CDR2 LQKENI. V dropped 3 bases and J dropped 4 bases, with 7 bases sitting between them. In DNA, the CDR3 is TGTGCCAGCTCACCGAGGTCGGGAAACACCATATATTTT. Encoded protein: CASSPRSGNTIYF.

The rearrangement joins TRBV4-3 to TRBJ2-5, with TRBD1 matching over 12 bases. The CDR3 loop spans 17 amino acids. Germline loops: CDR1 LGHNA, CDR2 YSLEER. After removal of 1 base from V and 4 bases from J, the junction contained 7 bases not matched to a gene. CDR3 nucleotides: TGCGCCAGCAGCCAAGGCGCGTTGGGACAGGGGGCAGAGACCCAGTACTTC. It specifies CASSQGALGQGAETQYF.

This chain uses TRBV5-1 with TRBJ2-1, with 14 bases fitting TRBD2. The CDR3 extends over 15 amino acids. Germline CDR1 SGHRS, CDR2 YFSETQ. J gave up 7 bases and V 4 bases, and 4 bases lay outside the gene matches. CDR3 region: CASSGGLAGGNEQFF. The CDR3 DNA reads TGCGCCAGCAGCGGCGGACTAGCGGGAGGTAATGAGCAGTTCTTC. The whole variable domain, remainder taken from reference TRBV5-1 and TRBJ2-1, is KAGVTQTPRYLIKTRGQQVTLSCSPISGHRSVSWYQQTPGQGLQFLFEYFSETQRNKGNFPGRFSGRQFSNSRSEMNVSTLELGDSALYLCASSGGLAGGNEQFFGPGTRLTVL.

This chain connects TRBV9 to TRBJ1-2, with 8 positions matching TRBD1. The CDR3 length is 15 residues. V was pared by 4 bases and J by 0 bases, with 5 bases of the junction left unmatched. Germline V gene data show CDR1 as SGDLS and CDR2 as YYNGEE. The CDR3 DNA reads TGTGCCAGCAGCACAGGGGGATTCCCTAACTATGGCTACACCTTC. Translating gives CASSTGGFPNYGYTF.

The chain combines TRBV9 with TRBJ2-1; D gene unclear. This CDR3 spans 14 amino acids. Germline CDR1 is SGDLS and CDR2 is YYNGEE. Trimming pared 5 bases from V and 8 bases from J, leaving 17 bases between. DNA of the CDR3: TGTGCCAGCAGTCCAAGACTTATTATCGATGAGCAGTTCTTC. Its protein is CASSPRLIIDEQFF. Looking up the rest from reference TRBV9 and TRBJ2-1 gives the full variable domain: DSGVTQTPKHLITATGQRVTLRCSPRSGDLSVYWYQQSLDQGLQFLIQYYNGEERAKGNILERFSAQQFPDLHSELNLSSLELGDSALYFCASSPRLIIDEQFFGPGTRLTVL.

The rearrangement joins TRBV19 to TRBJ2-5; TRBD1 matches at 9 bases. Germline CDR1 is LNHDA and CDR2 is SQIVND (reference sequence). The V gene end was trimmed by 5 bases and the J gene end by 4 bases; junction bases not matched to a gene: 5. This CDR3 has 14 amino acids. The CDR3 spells CASSPGTGRETQYF. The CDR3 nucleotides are TGTGCCAGTAGTCCGGGGACAGGGCGAGAGACCCAGTACTTC.

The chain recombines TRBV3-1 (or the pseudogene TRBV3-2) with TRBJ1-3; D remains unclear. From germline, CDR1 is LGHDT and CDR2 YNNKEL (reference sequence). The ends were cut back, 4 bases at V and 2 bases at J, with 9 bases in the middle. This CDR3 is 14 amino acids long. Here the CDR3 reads CASSLGMTGNTIYF. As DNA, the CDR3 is TGTGCCAGCAGCCTTGGGATGACTGGAAACACCATATATTTT.

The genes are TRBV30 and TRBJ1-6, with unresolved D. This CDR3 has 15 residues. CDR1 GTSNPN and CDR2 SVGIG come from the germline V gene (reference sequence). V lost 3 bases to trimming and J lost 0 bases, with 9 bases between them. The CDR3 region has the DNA TGTGCCTGGAGAACCCCGAGCTCCTATAATTCACCCCTCCACTTT. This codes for CAWRTPSSYNSPLHF.

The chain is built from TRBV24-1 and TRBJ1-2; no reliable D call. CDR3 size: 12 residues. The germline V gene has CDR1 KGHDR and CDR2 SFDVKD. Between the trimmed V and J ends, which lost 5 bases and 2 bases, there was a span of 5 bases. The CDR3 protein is CATSAVNYGYTF. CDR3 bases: TGTGCCACCAGTGCTGTCAACTATGGCTACACCTTC.

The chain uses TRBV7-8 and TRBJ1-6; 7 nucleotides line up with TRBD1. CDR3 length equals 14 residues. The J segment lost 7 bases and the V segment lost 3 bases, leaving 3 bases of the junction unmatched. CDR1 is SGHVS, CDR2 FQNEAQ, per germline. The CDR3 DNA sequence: TGTGCCAGCAGCTTCCAGGGGGAGAATTCACCCCTCCACTTT. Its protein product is CASSFQGENSPLHF. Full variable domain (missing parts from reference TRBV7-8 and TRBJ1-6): GAGVSQSPRYKVAKRGQDVALRCDPISGHVSLFWYQQALGQGPEFLTYFQNEAQLDKSGLPSDRFFAERPEGSVSTLKIQRTQQEDSAVYLCASSFQGENSPLHFGNGTRLTVT.

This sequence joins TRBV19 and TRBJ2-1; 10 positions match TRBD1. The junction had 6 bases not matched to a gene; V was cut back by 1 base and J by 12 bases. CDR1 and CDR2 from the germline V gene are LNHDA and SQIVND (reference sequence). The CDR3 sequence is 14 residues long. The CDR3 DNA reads TGTGCCAGTAGTATAGTCACGGGACAGGGGTGGCAGTTCTTC. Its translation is CASSIVTGQGWQFF.

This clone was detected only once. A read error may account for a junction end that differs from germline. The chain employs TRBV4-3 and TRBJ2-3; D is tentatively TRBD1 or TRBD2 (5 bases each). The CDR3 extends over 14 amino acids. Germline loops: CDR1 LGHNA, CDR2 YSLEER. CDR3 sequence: CASSLGTGTDTQYF. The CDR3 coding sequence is TGCGCCAGCAGCCTGGGGACGGGCACCGATACGCAGTATTTT.

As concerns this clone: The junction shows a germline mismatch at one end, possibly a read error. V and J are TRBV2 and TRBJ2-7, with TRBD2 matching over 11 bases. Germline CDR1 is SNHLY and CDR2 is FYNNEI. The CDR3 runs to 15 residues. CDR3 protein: CASRTTSGSSHEQYF. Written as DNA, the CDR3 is TGTGCCAGCAGGACAACTAGCGGGAGCTCCCACGAGCAGTACTTC.

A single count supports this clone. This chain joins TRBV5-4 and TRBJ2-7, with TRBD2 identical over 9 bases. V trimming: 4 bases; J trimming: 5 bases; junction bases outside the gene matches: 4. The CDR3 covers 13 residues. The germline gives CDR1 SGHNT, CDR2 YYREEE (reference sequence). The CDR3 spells CASSPSGKHEQYF. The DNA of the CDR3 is TGTGCCAGCAGCCCTAGCGGGAAGCACGAGCAGTACTTC.

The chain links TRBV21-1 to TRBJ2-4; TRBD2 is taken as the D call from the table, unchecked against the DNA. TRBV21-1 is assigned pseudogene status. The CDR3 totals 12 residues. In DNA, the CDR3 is TGTGCCAGCAGCAAAGTTGCTACGGGTCAGTACTTC. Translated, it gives CASSKVATGQYF.

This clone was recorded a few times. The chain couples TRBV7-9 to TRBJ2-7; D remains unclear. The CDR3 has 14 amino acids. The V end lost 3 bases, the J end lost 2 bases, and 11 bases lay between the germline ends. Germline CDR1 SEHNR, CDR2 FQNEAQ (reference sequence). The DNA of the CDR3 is TGTGCCAGCAGCTTCGTCCCGGTGACCTACGAGCAGTACTTC. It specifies CASSFVPVTYEQYF.

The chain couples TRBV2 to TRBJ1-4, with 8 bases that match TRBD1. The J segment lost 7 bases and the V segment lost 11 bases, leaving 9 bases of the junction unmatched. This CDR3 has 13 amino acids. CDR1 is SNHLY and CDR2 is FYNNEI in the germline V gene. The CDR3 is CALSSDRVEKLFF. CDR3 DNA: TGTGCCCTCAGTTCGGACAGGGTTGAAAAACTGTTTTTT.

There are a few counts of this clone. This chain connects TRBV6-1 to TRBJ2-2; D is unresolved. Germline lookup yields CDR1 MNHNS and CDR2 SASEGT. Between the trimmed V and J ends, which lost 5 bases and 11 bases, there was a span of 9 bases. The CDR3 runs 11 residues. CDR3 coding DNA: TGTGCCAGCAGTTCGCTTATCGAGCTGTTTTTT. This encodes CASSSLIELFF.

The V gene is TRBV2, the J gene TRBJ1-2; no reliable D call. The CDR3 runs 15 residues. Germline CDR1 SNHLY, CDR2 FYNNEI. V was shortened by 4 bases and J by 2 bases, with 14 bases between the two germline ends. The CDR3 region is CASSAVRASNYGYTF. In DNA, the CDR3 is TGTGCCAGCAGTGCCGTGAGGGCTTCCAACTATGGCTACACCTTC.

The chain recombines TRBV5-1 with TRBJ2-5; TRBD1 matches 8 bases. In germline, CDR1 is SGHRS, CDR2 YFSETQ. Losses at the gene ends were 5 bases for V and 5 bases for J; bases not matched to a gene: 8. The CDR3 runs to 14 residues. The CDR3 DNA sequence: TGCGCCAGCAGGGGGCAGGGGGCGTTGGAGACCCAGTACTTC. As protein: CASRGQGALETQYF.

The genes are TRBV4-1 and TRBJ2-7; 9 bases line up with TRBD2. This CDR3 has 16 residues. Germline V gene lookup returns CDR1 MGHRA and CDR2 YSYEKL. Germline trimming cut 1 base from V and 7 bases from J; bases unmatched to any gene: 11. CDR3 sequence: CASSQVGAGGPGEQYF. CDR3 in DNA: TGCGCCAGCAGCCAAGTGGGGGCGGGAGGGCCAGGAGAGCAGTACTTC.

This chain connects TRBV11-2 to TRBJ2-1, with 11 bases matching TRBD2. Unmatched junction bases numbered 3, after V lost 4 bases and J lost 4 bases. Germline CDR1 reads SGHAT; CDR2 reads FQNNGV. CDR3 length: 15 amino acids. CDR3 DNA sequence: TGTGCCAGCAGCTCGACTAGCGGGGTTTACAATGAGCAGTTCTTC. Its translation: CASSSTSGVYNEQFF.

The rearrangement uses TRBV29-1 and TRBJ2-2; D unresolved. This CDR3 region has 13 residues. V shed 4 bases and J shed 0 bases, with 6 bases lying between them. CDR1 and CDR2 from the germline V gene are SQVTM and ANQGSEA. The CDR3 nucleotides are TGCAGCGTTGCCGACCCGAACACCGGGGAGCTGTTTTTT. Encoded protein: CSVADPNTGELFF.

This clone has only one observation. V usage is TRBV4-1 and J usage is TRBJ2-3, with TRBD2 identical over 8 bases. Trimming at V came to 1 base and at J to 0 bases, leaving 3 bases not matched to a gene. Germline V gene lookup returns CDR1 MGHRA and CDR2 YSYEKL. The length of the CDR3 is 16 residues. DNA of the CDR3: TGCGCCAGCAGCCAAGGCTTAGCGGGAAGCACAGATACGCAGTATTTT. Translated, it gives CASSQGLAGSTDTQYF.

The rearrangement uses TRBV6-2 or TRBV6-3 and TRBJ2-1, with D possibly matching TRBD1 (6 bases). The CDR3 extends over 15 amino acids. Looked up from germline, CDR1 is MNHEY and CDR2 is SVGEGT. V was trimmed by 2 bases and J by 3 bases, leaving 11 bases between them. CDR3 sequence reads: CASSYKGQFYNEQFF. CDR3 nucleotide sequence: TGTGCCAGCAGTTACAAAGGACAGTTCTACAATGAGCAGTTCTTC.